This entry describes one T cell receptor (beta chain). The source of the sample is a study of identical twins. V was clipped by 4 bases and J by 6 bases; unmatched bases: 7. The CDR3 runs to 14 residues. Germline CDR1 and CDR2: SGHRS and YFSETQ. Donors were all healthy Caucasians. It was template switching that added a universal primer site, and there were unique molecular identifiers on the cDNA. TCRdb itself ran the 5' RACE reads through MiXCR, one entry per CDR3 protein. The table includes 570,000 or so distinct CDR3 sequences, 9.6% detected once. The data were also submitted as part of a second study, on yellow fever vaccine responses in identical twins.

The chain recombines TRBV5-1 with TRBJ2-3; TRBD1 agrees at 8 bases. The clonotype was recovered from a woman aged 18-29 years in good health. The sequencing sample was made of PBMCs. In nucleotides, the CDR3 is TGCGCCAGCAGCGAAAAGACAGGGGTGGATACGCAGTATTTT. This sequence encodes CASSEKTGVDTQYF.